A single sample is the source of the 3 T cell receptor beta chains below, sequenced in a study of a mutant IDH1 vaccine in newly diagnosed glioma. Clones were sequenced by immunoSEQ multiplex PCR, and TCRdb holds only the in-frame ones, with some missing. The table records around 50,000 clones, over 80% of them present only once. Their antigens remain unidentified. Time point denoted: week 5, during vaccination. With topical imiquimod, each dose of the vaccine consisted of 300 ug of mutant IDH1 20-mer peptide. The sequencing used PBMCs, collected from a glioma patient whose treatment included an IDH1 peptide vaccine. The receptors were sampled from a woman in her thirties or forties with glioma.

The CDR3 sequence: CSVAASGSTDTQYF. For the CDR3, the DNA is TGCAGCGTTGCAGCGTCAGGAAGCACAGATACGCAGTATTTT. The chain combines TRBV29-1 with TRBJ2-3, with unresolved D. Germline CDR1 reads SQVTM; CDR2 reads ANQGSEA. CDR3 length equals 14 residues. Between the trimmed V and J ends, which lost 4 bases and 0 bases, there was a span of 11 bases.

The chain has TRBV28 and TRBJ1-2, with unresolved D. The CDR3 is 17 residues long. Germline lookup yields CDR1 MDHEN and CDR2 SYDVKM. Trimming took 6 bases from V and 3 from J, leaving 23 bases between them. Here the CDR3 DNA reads TGTGCCAGCAGGTCTACCTCACGGAGGGTTGGGGACTATGGCTACACCTTC. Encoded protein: CASRSTSRRVGDYGYTF.

In DNA, the CDR3 is TGCGCCAGCAGCCAAGAAGCCATGGGGAATGAGCAGTTCTTC. This translates into CASSQEAMGNEQFF. This chain connects TRBV4-1 to TRBJ2-1; no reliable D call. Germline values: CDR1 MGHRA, CDR2 YSYEKL. The CDR3 is 14 residues long. V was shortened by 0 bases and J by 7 bases, with 10 bases between the two germline ends.